This T cell receptor (beta chain) originates from a study of beta chain features in type 1 diabetes. The isolated RNA, all of it, was reverse transcribed, so expressed TCRB transcripts were what got sequenced. This table comes from immunoSEQ multiplex PCR, and its TCRdb copy is limited to in-frame clones, with some not included. This table has some 410,000 clones, approximately 14% appearing once. The V and J ends lost 6 bases and 4 bases, in that order; junction bases with no gene match: 13. The CDR3 covers 16 residues. Germline V gene lookup returns CDR1 SGHRS and CDR2 YFSETQ. A remark on this clone: What it binds is not known.

Study-wide results and limits: Whether TCRB rearrangement is influenced by HLA type was left unresolved in this analysis.

The clonotype comes from a man between 25 and 39 years old in good health. The chain joins TRBV5-1 to TRBJ2-5, with 9 positions matching TRBD2. Sequencing was performed on naive CD4+ T cells from blood. CDR3 sequence (DNA): TGCGCCAGCAAACAGACCCCCGGCGGGGGGGGAGAGACCCAGTACTTC. Translating it yields CASKQTPGGGGETQYF.